The TCR beta chain described here comes from a study of tumor and adjacent non-tumor tissue in lung cancer. Background on the study: There were 11 to 13 adenocarcinoma, 2 squamous cell carcinoma and 1 small cell lung cancer cases. Aged about 30 to 76 years, patients included roughly 10 men and roughly 5 women with stage I to III disease. Some 4.2 million productive TCRbeta reads were obtained per sample on average. Points from the study as a whole: Top 100 clones took a larger repertoire share in normal lung.

Three rounds of nested PCR, following a modified ARM-PCR protocol, produced the TCRbeta library. TCRdb redid the calling of the multiplex PCR reads with MiXCR, one entry per CDR3 protein. The profile shows 77,000 or so distinct CDR3 sequences, around four fifths of them singletons. No cell sorting was done before RNA was extracted from the tissue. With respect to this clonotype: Its antigen remains unidentified. At one boundary the junction diverges from the germline segment, which might be a read error.

The CDR3 runs 14 residues. The V gene's germline CDR1 is DFQATT and CDR2 SNEGSKA (reference sequence). The chain links TRBV20-1 to TRBJ2-5, with 12 positions matching TRBD2. The TCR was taken from a woman between 45 and 65 years old with non-small cell lung cancer. Input material: lung tumor tissue. The CDR3 region has the DNA TGCAGTGCCTTACTAGCGGGAGGTCGAGAGGCCCAGTACTTC. It codes for CSALLAGGREAQYF.